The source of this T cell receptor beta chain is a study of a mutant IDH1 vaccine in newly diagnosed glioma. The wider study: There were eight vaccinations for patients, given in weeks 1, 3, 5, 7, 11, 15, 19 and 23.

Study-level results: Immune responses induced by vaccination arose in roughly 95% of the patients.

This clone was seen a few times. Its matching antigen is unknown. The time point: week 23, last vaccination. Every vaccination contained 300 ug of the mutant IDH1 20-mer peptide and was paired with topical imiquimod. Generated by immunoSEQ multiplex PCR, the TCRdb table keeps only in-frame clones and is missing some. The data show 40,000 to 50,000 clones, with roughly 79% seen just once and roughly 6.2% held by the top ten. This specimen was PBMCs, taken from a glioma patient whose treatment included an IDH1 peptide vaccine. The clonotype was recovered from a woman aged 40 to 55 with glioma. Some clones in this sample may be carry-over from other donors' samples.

CDR3 DNA: TGCAGCGGACTCCGTTTGTCGAATGAAGCTTTCTTT. Residues: CSGLRLSNEAFF. The genes are TRBV29-1 and TRBJ1-1; D remains ambiguous. CDR3 length: 12 residues. Trimming pared 7 bases from V and 7 bases from J, leaving 16 bases between. Germline values: CDR1 SQVTM, CDR2 ANQGSEA.